The 13 T cell receptor beta chains given below trace back to one sample, sequenced in a study of regulatory T cells in long-lasting Graves disease. Assembly of TCR beta libraries relied on iRepertoire HTBI primers together with Arm-PCR of CDR3 regions. TCRdb reanalysed the multiplex PCR reads using MiXCR and keeps one entry per CDR3 protein. The table shows hundreds of thousands of distinct CDR3 sequences, with 15% to 20% occurring only once. Time point in this sample: newly diagnosed GD, antithyroid drugs for less than 3 months. RNA from PBMCs was the source of the TCR library. This sample was shared with a second study, whose subject was T cells in Graves' hyperthyroidism and ophthalmopathy.

Specimen: peripheral blood mononuclear cells (PBMCs), collected at new diagnosis, from a patient treated with antithyroid drugs. All receptors come from a woman in her thirties with Graves disease.

This clonotype was counted a few times. The junction shows a germline mismatch at one end, possibly a read error. The chain couples TRBV5-6 to TRBJ1-5; TRBD1 agrees at 9 bases. The CDR3 runs 15 residues. Germline CDR1 reads SGHDT; CDR2 reads YYEEEE. The CDR3 here is CANSFRQGGNQPQHF. The CDR3 nucleotides are TGTGCCAACAGCTTCCGACAGGGGGGCAATCAGCCCCAGCATTTT.

This clonotype was recorded at least ten times. CDR3 coding DNA: TGTGCCAGCAGTTTATCGCGGGGCGGGAGGGCCTTCGAGCAGTACTTC. As protein: CASSLSRGGRAFEQYF. The genes are TRBV27 and TRBJ2-7; TRBD2 matches 9 bases. Trimming cost V 0 bases and J 6 bases; bases outside gene matches: 9. CDR3 length: 16 amino acids. Germline loops: CDR1 MNHEY, CDR2 SMNVEV (reference sequence).

This clonotype was seen a handful of times. The J gene is TRBJ2-7, the V gene TRBV20-1, with 7 bases lining up with TRBD1. Germline V gene sequence: CDR1 DFQATT, CDR2 SNEGSKA (reference sequence). The J segment lost 2 bases and the V segment lost 5 bases, leaving 6 bases of the junction unmatched. CDR3 size: 13 residues. CDR3 amino acids: CSAHRQGTYEQYF. The CDR3 DNA is TGCAGTGCTCACCGACAGGGTACCTACGAGCAGTACTTC.

This clonotype was detected only a few times. Relative to the germline gene, one junction end is altered; a read error may explain this. V and J are TRBV7-7 and TRBJ2-7, with TRBD1 identical over 9 bases. From germline, CDR1 is SSHAT and CDR2 FNYEAQ (reference sequence). This CDR3 comprises 14 residues. CDR3 residues: CASSRGQGEYEQYF. The CDR3 coding sequence is TGTGCTAGCAGCCGGGGACAGGGTGAATACGAGCAGTACTTC.

This clonotype was detected ten times or more. CDR3 sequence: CSVASGLSTDTQYF. The CDR3 nucleotides are TGCAGCGTTGCTAGCGGGTTGAGCACAGATACGCAGTATTTT. The V gene is TRBV29-1, the J gene TRBJ2-3; 8 bases align to TRBD2. The V segment lost 4 bases and the J segment 0 bases; nucleotides outside the gene matches: 3. CDR3 length: 14 residues. Germline values: CDR1 SQVTM, CDR2 ANQGSEA.

This clonotype appeared a few times. The chain employs TRBV7-9 and TRBJ2-7; D unclear. The CDR3 extends over 13 amino acids. The V gene lost 11 bases and the J gene lost 0 bases, with 14 bases spanning the gap. Germline assignment: CDR1 SEHNR and CDR2 FQNEAQ (reference sequence). Here the CDR3 reads CAGSPVGSYEQYF. CDR3 in DNA: TGTGCCGGTTCTCCGGTAGGCTCCTACGAGCAGTACTTC.

This chain links TRBV7-3 with TRBJ2-1; 7 bases are a match to TRBD2. The J segment lost 3 bases and the V segment lost 5 bases, leaving 13 bases of the junction unmatched. Per germline, CDR1 SGHTA and CDR2 FQGTGA. CDR3 length equals 17 residues. CDR3 bases: TGTGCCAGCAGCCGGGGCCAGGGCGGGAGACGCTACAATGAGCAGTTCTTC. It yields the protein CASSRGQGGRRYNEQFF.

This clonotype has a count of ten or more. This chain links TRBV10-3 with TRBJ2-7; 7 bases agree with TRBD1. Germline V CDR1 and CDR2: ENHRY, SYGVKD. V shed 3 bases and J 5 bases; nucleotides not matched to a gene: 13. The CDR3 is 16 residues long. The CDR3 spells CAISDPGWGQLNEQYF. CDR3 nucleotide sequence: TGTGCCATCAGTGACCCGGGGTGGGGACAGCTCAACGAGCAGTACTTC.

This clonotype has a count of ten or more. This rearrangement joins TRBV12-3 or TRBV12-4 to TRBJ1-5; D unclear. There are 13 residues in the CDR3. Trimming left V 6 bases short and J 1 base short, with 7 bases between. The CDR3 spells CASSPRSNQPQHF. The CDR3 bases are TGTGCCAGCAGCCCACGAAGCAATCAGCCCCAGCATTTT.

The chain combines TRBV6-1 with TRBJ1-5; D gene unclear. The CDR3 runs 14 residues. V was shortened by 5 bases and J by 1 base, with 9 bases between the two germline ends. The germline V gene has CDR1 MNHNS and CDR2 SASEGT. For the CDR3, the DNA is TGTGCCAGCAGTCGAAATGGGAGCAATCAGCCCCAGCATTTT. Translated, it gives CASSRNGSNQPQHF.

This clonotype was observed many times. V usage is TRBV7-6 and J usage is TRBJ2-7; 9 nucleotides agree with TRBD1. Per germline, CDR1 SGHVS and CDR2 FNYEAQ. The CDR3 totals 14 residues. Trimming at V came to 5 bases and at J to 7 bases, leaving 9 bases not matched to a gene. Here the CDR3 DNA reads TGTGCCAGCAGCCCCCGGGACAGGGCCTGGGAGCAGTACTTC. It yields the protein CASSPRDRAWEQYF.

This clonotype has at least ten counts. This chain joins TRBV11-2 and TRBJ2-1, with D perhaps being TRBD1 or TRBD2 (5 bases each). The germline gives CDR1 SGHAT, CDR2 FQNNGV. The CDR3 runs 17 residues. V lost 4 bases, J lost 7 bases, and 23 bases lay in between. This CDR3 is CASSSFGTSQTRNEQFF. The CDR3 region has the DNA TGTGCCAGCAGCTCGTTCGGGACCTCCCAGACACGTAATGAGCAGTTCTTC.

This clonotype appeared many times. This chain uses TRBV28 with TRBJ2-3; 13 bases fit TRBD2. CDR3 length equals 17 residues. Germline loops: CDR1 MDHEN, CDR2 SYDVKM. With V trimmed by 5 bases and J by 6 bases, 11 bases remained unmatched. The CDR3 DNA reads as TGTGCCAGCAGTACGATTCGGACTAGCGGGAGTTTGGATACGCAGTATTTT. It yields the protein CASSTIRTSGSLDTQYF.